The rows below give T cell receptor beta chains drawn from one sample of a study of cytomegalovirus exposure and HLA in healthy donors. Sequenced by immunoSEQ multiplex PCR; TCRdb stores in-frame clones only, minus some. Seen here are about 50,000 clones, approximately 77% observed once, and the top ten hold about 9.3%. Sequencing input: PBMCs. The receptors were gathered from a woman between 45 and 60 years old in good health and CMV-seronegative. The CDR3 runs from the conserved cysteine through the conserved F or W. A D gene is named only where the DNA matches it firmly. Size tells how often a clone was seen (once, few, many) or the class of an expanded clone, and some rows leave it out.

TRBV5-1	17	TRBJ1-5	-	-	TGCGCCAGCAGCACGGGACCCCAGGGGTTGGACAATCAGCCCCAGCATTTT	CASSTGPQGLDNQPQHF
TRBV28	15	TRBJ1-1	-	once	TGTGCCAGCAGTTCCGCGGGGGCGTCGGACACTGAAGCTTTCTTT	CASSSAGASDTEAFF
TRBV20-1	11	TRBJ2-1	-	-	TGCAGTGCTAGTTCCGGGATTGAGCAGTTCTTC	CSASSGIEQFF
TRBV19	14	TRBJ1-3	-	-	TGTGCCAGTAGACTCTTGAGCTCTGGAAACACCATATATTTT	CASRLLSSGNTIYF
TRBV7-9	14	TRBJ2-7	-	few	TGTGCCAGCAGCTTAGCTGGGGAGGTCTACGAGCAGTACTTC	CASSLAGEVYEQYF
TRBV2	15	TRBJ2-2	TRBD2	-	TGTGCCAGCAGTGCGGGACTAGCGGGCGCCGGGGAGCTGTTTTTT	CASSAGLAGAGELFF
TRBV5-1	13	TRBJ1-2	-	-	TGCGCCAGCAGCCCGGACAGATACTATGGCTACACCTTC	CASSPDRYYGYTF
TRBV6-5	14	TRBJ1-1	-	once	TGTGCCAGCAGTTTACGGGGTCTAGGCACTGAAGCTTTCTTT	CASSLRGLGTEAFF
TRBV4-3	13	TRBJ2-4	TRBD1	once	TGCGCCAGTAGGGACAGGGTTTCGGACATTCAGTACTTC	CASRDRVSDIQYF
TRBV6-5	15	TRBJ1-5	-	few	TGTGCCAGCAGTTACTCGGGAGATGGCAATCAGCCCCAGCATTTT	CASSYSGDGNQPQHF
TRBV5-1	14	TRBJ2-3	-	-	TGCGCCAGCAAATCGGGGGGCTTCACAGATACGCAGTATTTT	CASKSGGFTDTQYF
TRBV6-5	14	TRBJ2-7	TRBD1	-	TGTGCCAGCACCCGGGACAGTAGCTCCTACGAGCAGTACTTC	CASTRDSSSYEQYF
TRBV6-5	16	TRBJ2-7	-	-	TGTGCCAGCAGTTACTCGGACAGCCTTGGCAGCGCCGAGCAGTACTTC	CASSYSDSLGSAEQYF
TRBV30	15	TRBJ2-3	-	once	TGTGCCTGGAGCTCCACGGGACTCAGCACAGATACGCAGTATTTT	CAWSSTGLSTDTQYF
TRBV6-1	13	TRBJ1-1	-	-	TGTGCCAGCAGTGAACAAAGAGACACTGAAGCTTTCTTT	CASSEQRDTEAFF
TRBV2	14	TRBJ2-4	-	-	TGTGCCAGCAGTGAAGCTACCGGGGGAAACATTCAGTACTTC	CASSEATGGNIQYF
TRBV10-2	16	TRBJ1-1	TRBD1	-	TGCGCCAGCAGTGCCTCAACAGGGGGCGCGGTCACTGAAGCTTTCTTT	CASSASTGGAVTEAFF
TRBV7-2	15	TRBJ1-2	-	few	TGTGCCAGCAGCCCCCAGCCGACAGTTTTCCATGGCTACACCTTC	CASSPQPTVFHGYTF